This T cell receptor beta chain was profiled in a study of T-cell reconstitution after alpha-beta-depleted transplantation in children. This clonotype was detected a few times. The CDR3 is 14 residues long. Trimming left V 3 bases short and J 5 bases short, with 12 bases between. Unique molecular identifiers were incorporated into the prepared TCRbeta library. MiXCR was run by TCRdb on the PCR reads, yielding one entry per CDR3 protein. The data contain 450,000 to 500,000 distinct CDR3 sequences, around 12% of them singletons. The rearrangement uses TRBV12-3 or TRBV12-4 and TRBJ2-3; no firm D call. The sample here was PBMCs from the stem cell graft donor, taken from the stem cell graft. The receptor's source is a human donor who donated a stem cell graft to a child with combined immunodeficiency. The CDR3 DNA follows: TGTGCCAGCAGTTTCTCAGCCAAAAGAGATACGCAGTATTTT. This translates into CASSFSAKRDTQYF.